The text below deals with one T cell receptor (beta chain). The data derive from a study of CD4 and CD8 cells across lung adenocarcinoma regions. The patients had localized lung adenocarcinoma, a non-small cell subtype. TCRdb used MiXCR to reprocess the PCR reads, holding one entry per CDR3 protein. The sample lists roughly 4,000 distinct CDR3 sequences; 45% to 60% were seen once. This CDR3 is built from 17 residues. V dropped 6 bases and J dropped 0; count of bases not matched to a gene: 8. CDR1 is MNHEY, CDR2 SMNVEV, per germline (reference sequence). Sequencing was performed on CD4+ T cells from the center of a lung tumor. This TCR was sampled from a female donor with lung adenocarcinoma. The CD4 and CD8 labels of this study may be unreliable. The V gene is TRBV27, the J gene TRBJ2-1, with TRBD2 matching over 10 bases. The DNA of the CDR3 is TGTGCCAGCAGCCGAACTAGCGGGACCCTCTCCTACAATGAGCAGTTCTTC. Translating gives CASSRTSGTLSYNEQFF.